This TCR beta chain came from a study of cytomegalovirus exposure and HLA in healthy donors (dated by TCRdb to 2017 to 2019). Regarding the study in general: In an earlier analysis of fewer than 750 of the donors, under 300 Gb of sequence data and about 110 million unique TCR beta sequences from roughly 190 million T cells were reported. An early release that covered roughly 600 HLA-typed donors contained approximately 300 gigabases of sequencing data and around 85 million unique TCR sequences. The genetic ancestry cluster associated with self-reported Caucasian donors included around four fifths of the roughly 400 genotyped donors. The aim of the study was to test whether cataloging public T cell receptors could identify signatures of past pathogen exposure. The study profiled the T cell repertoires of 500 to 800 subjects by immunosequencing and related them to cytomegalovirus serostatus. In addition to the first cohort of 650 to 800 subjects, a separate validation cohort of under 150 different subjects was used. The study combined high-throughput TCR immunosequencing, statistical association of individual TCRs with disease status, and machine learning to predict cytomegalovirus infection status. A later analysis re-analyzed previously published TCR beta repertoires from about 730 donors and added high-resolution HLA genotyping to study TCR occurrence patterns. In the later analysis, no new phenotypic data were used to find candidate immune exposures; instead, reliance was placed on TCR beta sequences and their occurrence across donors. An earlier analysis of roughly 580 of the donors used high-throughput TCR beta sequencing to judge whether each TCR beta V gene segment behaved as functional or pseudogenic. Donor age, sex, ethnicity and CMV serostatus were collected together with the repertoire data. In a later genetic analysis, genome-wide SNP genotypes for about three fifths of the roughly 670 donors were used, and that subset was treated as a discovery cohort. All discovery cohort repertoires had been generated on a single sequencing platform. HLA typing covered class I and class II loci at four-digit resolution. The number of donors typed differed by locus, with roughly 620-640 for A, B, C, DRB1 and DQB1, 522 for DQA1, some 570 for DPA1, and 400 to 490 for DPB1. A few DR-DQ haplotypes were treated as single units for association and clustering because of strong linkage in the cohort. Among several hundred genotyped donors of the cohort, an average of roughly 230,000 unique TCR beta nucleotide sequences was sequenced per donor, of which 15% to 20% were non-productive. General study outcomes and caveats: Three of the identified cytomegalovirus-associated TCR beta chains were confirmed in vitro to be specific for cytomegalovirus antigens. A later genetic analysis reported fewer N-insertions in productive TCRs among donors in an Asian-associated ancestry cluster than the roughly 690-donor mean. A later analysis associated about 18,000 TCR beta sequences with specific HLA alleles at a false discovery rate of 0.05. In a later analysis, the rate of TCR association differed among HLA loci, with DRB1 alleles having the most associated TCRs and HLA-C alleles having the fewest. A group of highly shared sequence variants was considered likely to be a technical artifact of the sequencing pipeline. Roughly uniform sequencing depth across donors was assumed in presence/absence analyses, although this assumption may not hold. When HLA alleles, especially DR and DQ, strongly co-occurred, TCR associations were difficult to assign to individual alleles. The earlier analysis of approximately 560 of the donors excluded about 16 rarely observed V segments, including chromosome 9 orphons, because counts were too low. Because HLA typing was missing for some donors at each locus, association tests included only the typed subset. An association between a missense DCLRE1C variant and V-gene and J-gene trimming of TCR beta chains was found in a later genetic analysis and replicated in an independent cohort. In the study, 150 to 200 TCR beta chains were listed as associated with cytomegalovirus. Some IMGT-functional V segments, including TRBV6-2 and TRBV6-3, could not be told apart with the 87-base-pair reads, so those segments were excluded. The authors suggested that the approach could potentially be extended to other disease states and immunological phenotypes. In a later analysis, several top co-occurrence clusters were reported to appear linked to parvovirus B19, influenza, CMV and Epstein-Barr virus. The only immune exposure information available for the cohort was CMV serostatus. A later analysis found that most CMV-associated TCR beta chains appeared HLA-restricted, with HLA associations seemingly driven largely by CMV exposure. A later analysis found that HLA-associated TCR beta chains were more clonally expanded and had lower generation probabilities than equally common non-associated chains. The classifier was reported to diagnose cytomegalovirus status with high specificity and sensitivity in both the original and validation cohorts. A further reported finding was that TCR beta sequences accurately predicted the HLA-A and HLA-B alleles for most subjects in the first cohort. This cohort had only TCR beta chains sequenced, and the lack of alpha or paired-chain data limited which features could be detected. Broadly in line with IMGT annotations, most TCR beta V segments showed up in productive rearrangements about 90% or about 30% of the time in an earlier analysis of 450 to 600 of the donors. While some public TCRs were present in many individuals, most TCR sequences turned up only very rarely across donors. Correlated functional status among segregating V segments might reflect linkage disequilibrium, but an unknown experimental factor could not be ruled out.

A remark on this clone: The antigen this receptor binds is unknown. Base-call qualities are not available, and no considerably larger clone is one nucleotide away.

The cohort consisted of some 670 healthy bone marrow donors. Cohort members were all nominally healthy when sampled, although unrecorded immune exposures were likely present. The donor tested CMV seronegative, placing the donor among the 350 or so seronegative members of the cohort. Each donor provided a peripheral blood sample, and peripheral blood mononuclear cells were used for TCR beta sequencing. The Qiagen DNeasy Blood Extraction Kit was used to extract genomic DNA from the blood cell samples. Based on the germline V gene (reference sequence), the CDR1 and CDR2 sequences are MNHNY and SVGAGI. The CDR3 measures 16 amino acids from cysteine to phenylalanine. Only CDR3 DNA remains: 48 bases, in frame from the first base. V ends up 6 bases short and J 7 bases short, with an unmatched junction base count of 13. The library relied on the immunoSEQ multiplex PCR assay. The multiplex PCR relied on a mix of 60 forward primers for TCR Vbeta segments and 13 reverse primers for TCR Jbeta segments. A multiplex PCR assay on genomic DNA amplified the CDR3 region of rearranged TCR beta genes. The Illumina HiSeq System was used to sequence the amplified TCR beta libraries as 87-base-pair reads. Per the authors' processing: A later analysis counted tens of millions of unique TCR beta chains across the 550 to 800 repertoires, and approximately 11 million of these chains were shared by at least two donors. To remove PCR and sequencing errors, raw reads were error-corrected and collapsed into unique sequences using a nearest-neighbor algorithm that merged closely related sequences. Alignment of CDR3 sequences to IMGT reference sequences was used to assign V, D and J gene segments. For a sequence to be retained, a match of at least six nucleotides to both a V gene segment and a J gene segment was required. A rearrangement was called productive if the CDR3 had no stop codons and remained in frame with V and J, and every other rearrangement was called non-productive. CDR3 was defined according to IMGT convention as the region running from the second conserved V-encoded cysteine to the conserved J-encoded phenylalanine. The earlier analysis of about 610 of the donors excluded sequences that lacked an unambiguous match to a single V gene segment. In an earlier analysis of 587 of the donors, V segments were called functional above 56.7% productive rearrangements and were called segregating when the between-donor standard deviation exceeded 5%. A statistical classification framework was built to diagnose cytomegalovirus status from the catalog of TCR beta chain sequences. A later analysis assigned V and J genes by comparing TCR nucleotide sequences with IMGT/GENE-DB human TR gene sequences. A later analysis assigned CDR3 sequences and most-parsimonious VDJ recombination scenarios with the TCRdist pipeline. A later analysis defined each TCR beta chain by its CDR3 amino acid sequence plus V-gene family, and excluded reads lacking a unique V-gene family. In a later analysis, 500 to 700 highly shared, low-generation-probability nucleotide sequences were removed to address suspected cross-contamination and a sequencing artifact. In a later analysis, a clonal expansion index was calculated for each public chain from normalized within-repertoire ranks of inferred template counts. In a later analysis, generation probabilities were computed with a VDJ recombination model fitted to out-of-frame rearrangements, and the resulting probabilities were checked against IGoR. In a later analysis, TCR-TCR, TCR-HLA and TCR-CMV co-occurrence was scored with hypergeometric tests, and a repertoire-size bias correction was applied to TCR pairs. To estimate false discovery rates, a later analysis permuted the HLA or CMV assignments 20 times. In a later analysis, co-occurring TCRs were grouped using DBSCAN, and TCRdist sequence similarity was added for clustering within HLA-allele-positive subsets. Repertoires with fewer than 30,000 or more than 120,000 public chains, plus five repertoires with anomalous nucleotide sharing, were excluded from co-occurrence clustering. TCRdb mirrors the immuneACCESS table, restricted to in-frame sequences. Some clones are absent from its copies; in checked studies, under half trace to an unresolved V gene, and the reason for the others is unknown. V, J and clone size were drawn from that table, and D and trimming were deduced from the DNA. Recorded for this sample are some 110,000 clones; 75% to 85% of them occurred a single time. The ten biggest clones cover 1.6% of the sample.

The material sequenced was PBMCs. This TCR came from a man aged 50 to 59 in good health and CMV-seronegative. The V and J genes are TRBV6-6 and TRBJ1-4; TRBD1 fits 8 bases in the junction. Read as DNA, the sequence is TGTGCCAGCAGGCGCCTGGAGGGGACAGGTGGTGAAAAACTGTTTTTT. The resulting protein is CASRRLEGTGGEKLFF.